The 15 T cell receptor beta chains given below trace back to one sample, sequenced in a study of cytomegalovirus exposure and HLA in healthy donors. The PCR used 60 Vbeta and 13 Jbeta primers. The repertoire was sequenced with immunoSEQ multiplex PCR; TCRdb's copy has only in-frame clones and lacks some. The table shows roughly 71,000 clones, with 60% to 80% occurring only once. Sequenced sample: PBMCs. Every receptor here comes from a man aged 25-40 years in good health and CMV-seronegative.

The genes are TRBV7-8 and TRBJ1-4; 7 positions match TRBD1. The CDR3 runs to 12 residues. The V segment lost 5 bases and the J segment 10 bases; nucleotides outside the gene matches: 4. The germline gives CDR1 SGHVS, CDR2 FQNEAQ. The CDR3 loop is CASSPTGVKLFF. The CDR3 region has the DNA TGTGCCAGCAGCCCTACAGGGGTAAAACTGTTTTTT.

The chain links TRBV30 to TRBJ2-7, with 8 bases identical to TRBD2. This CDR3 region has 13 residues. Germline assignment: CDR1 GTSNPN and CDR2 SVGIG (reference sequence). Trimming removed 3 bases from V and 12 bases from J; junction bases left unmatched: 13. The CDR3 is CAWRGEGSGTRYF. Written as DNA, the CDR3 is TGTGCCTGGAGAGGGGAAGGTAGCGGGACCCGGTACTTC.

CDR3 protein: CASSWSRDQETQYF. The CDR3 DNA reads as TGTGCCAGCAGCTGGAGCCGGGATCAAGAGACCCAGTACTTC. The chain couples TRBV7-2 to TRBJ2-5; TRBD2 might be the D (5 bases). Trimming stripped 4 bases from V and 2 bases from J, with 11 bases between. Germline V gene sequence: CDR1 SGHTA, CDR2 FQGNSA. This CDR3 has 14 amino acids.

The table lists this clone with a count of one. J is TRBJ2-3 and V is TRBV4-1, with a weak D call TRBD2 (6 bases). Trimming removed 6 bases from V and 6 bases from J, with 13 bases in between. Germline CDR1 is MGHRA and CDR2 is YSYEKL. The CDR3 is 13 amino acids. The CDR3 sequence is CASSLTSSDTQYF. CDR3 in DNA: TGCGCCAGCAGTCTTACTAGCTCCGATACGCAGTATTTT.

The chain links TRBV30 to TRBJ2-5; D is unresolved. The CDR3 spans 11 residues. CDR1 is GTSNPN, CDR2 SVGIG, per germline (reference sequence). V lost 7 bases, J lost 2 bases, and 8 bases lay in between. The CDR3 coding sequence is TGTGCCTCCGGGTTACAAGAGACCCAGTACTTC. Amino acid sequence: CASGLQETQYF.

The chain links TRBV5-4 to TRBJ1-3; D gene uncertain. CDR1 and CDR2 (germline): SGHNT, YYREEE (reference sequence). V dropped 4 bases and J dropped 0 bases, with 20 bases sitting between them. This CDR3 spans 18 amino acids. The CDR3 nucleotides read TGTGCCAGCAGCAAGCCCAATATGGCAGGCGACTCTGGAAACACCATATATTTT. Amino acid sequence: CASSKPNMAGDSGNTIYF.

This clone has a single count. The rearrangement joins TRBV19 to TRBJ2-2; 8 bases map to TRBD1. Germline trimming cut 5 bases from V and 4 bases from J; bases unmatched to any gene: 3. Germline-derived CDR1 and CDR2 are LNHDA and SQIVND (reference sequence). The CDR3 extends over 14 amino acids. The CDR3, as DNA: TGTGCCAGTAGTTCGCAGGGGGCCACCGGGGAGCTGTTTTTT. The encoded protein is CASSSQGATGELFF.

This clone was seen more than once but under ten times. The chain links TRBV2 to TRBJ2-7; 11 positions agree with TRBD1. The CDR3 loop spans 14 amino acids. After removal of 6 bases from V and 4 bases from J, the junction contained 5 bases not matched to a gene. The germline gives CDR1 SNHLY, CDR2 FYNNEI. CDR3 bases: TGTGCCAGCAGGCGGACAGGGGGCCCATACGAGCAGTACTTC. As protein: CASRRTGGPYEQYF.

The chain couples TRBV14 to TRBJ1-6, with TRBD1 matching 10 bases. The trim removed 4 bases at V and 7 bases at J, leaving 4 bases unmatched. Germline V gives CDR1 SGHDN, CDR2 FVKESK. The CDR3 consists of 15 residues. The CDR3 spells CASSPRTGGNSPLHF. The DNA for the CDR3 is TGTGCCAGCAGCCCGCGGACAGGGGGAAATTCACCCCTCCACTTT.

The rearrangement links TRBV27 to TRBJ1-5; D may be TRBD1 (6 bases). Between the trimmed V and J ends, which lost 3 bases and 7 bases, there was a span of 13 bases. This CDR3 has 14 amino acids. Looked up from germline, CDR1 is MNHEY and CDR2 is SMNVEV (reference sequence). The CDR3 DNA reads TGTGCCAGCAGTTTTGGGGGGGCAACACAGCCCCAGCATTTT. Amino acids: CASSFGGATQPQHF.

V gene TRBV5-6 combines with J gene TRBJ2-1, with D tentatively TRBD1 (6 bases). The CDR3 spans 17 residues. Germline CDR1 reads SGHDT; CDR2 reads YYEEEE. The germline V and J ends were trimmed by 6 bases and 1 base, with 20 bases remaining between them. Here the CDR3 DNA reads TGTGCCAGCACCCGACCCCCAGGGGAGAGGTCCTACAATGAGCAGTTCTTC. This gives the protein CASTRPPGERSYNEQFF.

This sequence joins TRBV2 and TRBJ2-3; 9 bases fit TRBD2. There are 16 residues in the CDR3. The V and J ends lost 2 bases and 10 bases, in that order; junction bases with no gene match: 13. Germline CDR1 reads SNHLY; CDR2 reads FYNNEI. The DNA of the CDR3 is TGTGCCAGCAGTGAATATGCGGGGGGGCGGCTTTTCCCGCAGTATTTT. It encodes CASSEYAGGRLFPQYF.

This clone was recorded at least ten times. The J gene is TRBJ2-1, the V gene TRBV7-3; 8 nucleotides line up with TRBD1. After removal of 2 bases from V and 5 bases from J, the junction contained 5 bases not matched to a gene. The CDR3 runs 15 residues. In germline, CDR1 is SGHTA, CDR2 FQGTGA. The CDR3 nucleotides are TGTGCCAGCAGCTTACCGCCGACAGGGGACAATGAGCAGTTCTTC. It codes for CASSLPPTGDNEQFF.

V usage is TRBV7-2 and J usage is TRBJ2-7; TRBD2 matches 16 bases. This CDR3 has 18 residues. The germline CDR1 and CDR2 sequences are SGHTA and FQGNSA. V gave up 5 bases and J gave up 3 bases; unmatched junction bases: 10. The CDR3 DNA follows: TGTGCCAGCAGCAAGGCCGGGACTAGCGGGGGGGGGATCTACGAGCAGTACTTC. Translation: CASSKAGTSGGGIYEQYF.

Only a few counts were recorded for this clone. The V gene is TRBV5-6, the J gene TRBJ2-7; no reliable D call. The CDR3 runs 11 residues. Trimming stripped 4 bases from V and 3 bases from J, with 5 bases between. Germline loops: CDR1 SGHDT, CDR2 YYEEEE. The CDR3 nucleotides read TGTGCCAGCAGCCACAGCTACGAGCAGTACTTC. Encoded protein: CASSHSYEQYF.